This T cell receptor (beta chain) was sequenced in a study of chemoradiotherapy in HPV16-positive cancers. In the study overall: Functional T-cell assays on two HPV16-positive patients' cells defined candidate HPV-specific clones and common TCR motifs.

Germline assignment: CDR1 SQVTM and CDR2 ANQGSEA. The J segment lost 9 bases and the V segment lost 7 bases, leaving 12 bases of the junction unmatched. This CDR3 has 13 residues. TCRdb's table, derived via immunoSEQ multiplex PCR, lists solely in-frame clones and lacks some. This sample yields approximately 1,200 clones, of which about four fifths are seen a single time; roughly 12% belongs to the top ten. General study points: In HPV16-positive patients, HPV-responsive T-cell expansion tracked better recurrence-free survival.

Concerning this clone itself: The antigen is unknown.

The sequence came from a human donor with HPV-associated anogenital cancer. This sample comprised tumor tissue, obtained from a patient who underwent chemoradiotherapy. The chain combines TRBV29-1 with TRBJ2-1; the match to TRBD2 covers 7 bases. In nucleotides, the CDR3 is TGCAGCGGTTCAACCCAGGGCGGGGGTGAGCAGTTCTTC. Its protein is CSGSTQGGGEQFF.